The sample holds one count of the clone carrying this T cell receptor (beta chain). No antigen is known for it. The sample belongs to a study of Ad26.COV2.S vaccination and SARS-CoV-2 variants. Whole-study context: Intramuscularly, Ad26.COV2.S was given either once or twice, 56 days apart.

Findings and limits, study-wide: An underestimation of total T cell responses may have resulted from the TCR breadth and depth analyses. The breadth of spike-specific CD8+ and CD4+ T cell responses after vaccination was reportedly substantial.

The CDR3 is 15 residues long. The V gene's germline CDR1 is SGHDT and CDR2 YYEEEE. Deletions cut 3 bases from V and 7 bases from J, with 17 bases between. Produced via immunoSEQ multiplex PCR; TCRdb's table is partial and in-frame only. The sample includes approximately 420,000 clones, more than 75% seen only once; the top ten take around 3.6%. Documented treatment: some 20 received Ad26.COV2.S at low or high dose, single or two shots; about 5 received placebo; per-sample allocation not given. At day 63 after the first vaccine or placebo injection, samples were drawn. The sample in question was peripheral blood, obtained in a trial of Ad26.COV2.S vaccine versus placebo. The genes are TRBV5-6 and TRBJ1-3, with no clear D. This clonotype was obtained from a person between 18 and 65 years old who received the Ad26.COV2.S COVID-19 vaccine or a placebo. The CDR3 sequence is CASSSLALGGNTIYF. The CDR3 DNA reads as TGTGCCAGCAGCTCCCTTGCCTTAGGAGGGAACACCATATATTTT.